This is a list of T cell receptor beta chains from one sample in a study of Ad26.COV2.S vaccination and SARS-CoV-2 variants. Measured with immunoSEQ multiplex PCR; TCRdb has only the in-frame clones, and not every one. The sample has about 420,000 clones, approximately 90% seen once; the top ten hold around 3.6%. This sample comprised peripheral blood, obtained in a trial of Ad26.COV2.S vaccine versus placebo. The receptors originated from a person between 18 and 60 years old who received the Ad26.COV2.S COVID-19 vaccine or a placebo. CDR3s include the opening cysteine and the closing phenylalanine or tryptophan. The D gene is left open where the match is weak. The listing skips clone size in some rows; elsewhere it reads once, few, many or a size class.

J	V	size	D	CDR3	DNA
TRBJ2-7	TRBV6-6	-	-	CASSLSGLSYEQYF	TGTGCCAGCAGTTTAAGCGGGTTGAGCTACGAGCAGTACTTC
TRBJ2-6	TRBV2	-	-	CASRDSPSGANVLTF	TGTGCCAGCCGGGACTCCCCCTCTGGGGCCAACGTCCTGACTTTC
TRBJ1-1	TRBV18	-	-	CASSPLRGGAFF	TGTGCCAGCTCACCACTCAGGGGTGGAGCTTTCTTT
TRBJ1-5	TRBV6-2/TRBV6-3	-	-	CASSNSNQPQHF	TGTGCCAGCAGTAACTCCAATCAGCCCCAGCATTTT
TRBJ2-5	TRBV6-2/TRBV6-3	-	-	CASSLGGYTGTQYF	TGTGCCAGCAGTTTGGGGGGCTACACCGGGACCCAGTACTTC
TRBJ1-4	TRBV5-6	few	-	CASSPLVGEAKLFF	TGTGCCAGCAGCCCGTTGGTAGGGGAAGCAAAACTGTTTTTT
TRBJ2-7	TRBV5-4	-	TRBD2	CASSLAGGRYEQYF	TGTGCCAGCAGCTTGGCGGGGGGGCGGTACGAGCAGTACTTC
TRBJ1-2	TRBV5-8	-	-	CASSFPNYGYTF	TGTGCCAGCAGCTTCCCGAACTATGGCTACACCTTC
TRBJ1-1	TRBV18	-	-	CASSRLAGLMNTEAFF	TGTGCCAGCTCACGCCTCGCGGGGCTCATGAACACTGAAGCTTTCTTT
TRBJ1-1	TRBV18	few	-	CASSPGTEAFF	TGTGCCAGCTCACCGGGAACTGAAGCTTTCTTT
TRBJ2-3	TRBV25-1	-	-	CASSEVGNSDTDTQYF	TGTGCCAGCAGTGAGGTTGGAAACTCAGACACAGATACGCAGTATTTT
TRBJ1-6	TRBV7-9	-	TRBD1	CASSLARGTGSSYNSPLHF	TGTGCCAGCAGCTTAGCGAGGGGGACAGGGAGCTCCTATAATTCACCCCTCCACTTT
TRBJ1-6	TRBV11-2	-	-	CASSQSSYNSPLHF	TGTGCCAGCAGCCAGAGCTCCTATAATTCACCCCTCCACTTT
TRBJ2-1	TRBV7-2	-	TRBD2	CASSLPRGTSGGTYNEQFF	TGTGCCAGCAGCTTACCCCGAGGGACTAGCGGGGGGACCTACAATGAGCAGTTCTTC
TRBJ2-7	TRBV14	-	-	CASSLIDPYEQYF	TGTGCCAGCAGCCTGATAGACCCCTACGAGCAGTACTTC
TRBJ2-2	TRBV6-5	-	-	CASRPFFGTGELFF	TGTGCCAGCAGACCTTTTTTTGGGACCGGGGAGCTGTTTTTT
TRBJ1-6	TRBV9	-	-	CASSVAGPNNSPLHF	TGTGCCAGCAGCGTTGCGGGGCCCAATAATTCACCCCTCCACTTT
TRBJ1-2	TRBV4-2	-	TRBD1	CASSRPGGTGPSDLMSYGYTF	TGTGCCAGCAGCCGACCCGGGGGGACAGGCCCCTCCGATTTAATGTCCTATGGCTACACCTTC
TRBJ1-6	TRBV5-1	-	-	CASSSRGQGPSPLHF	TGCGCCAGCAGCTCCCGTGGGCAGGGACCCTCACCCCTCCACTTT
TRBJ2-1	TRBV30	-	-	CAWSDPGATGNNEQFF	TGTGCCTGGAGTGACCCAGGGGCGACGGGTAACAATGAGCAGTTCTTC
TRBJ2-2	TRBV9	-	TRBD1	CASSGRTGGYTGELFF	TGTGCCAGCAGCGGGCGGACAGGGGGCTACACCGGGGAGCTGTTTTTT
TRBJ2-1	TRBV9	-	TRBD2	CASSDGLAGPYNEQFF	TGTGCCAGCAGCGACGGACTAGCGGGGCCCTACAATGAGCAGTTCTTC
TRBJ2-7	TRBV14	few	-	CASSQAYEQYF	TGTGCCAGCAGCCAAGCCTACGAGCAGTACTTC
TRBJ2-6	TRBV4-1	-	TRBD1	CASSQVTGTGGANVLTF	TGCGCCAGCAGCCAAGTGACCGGGACAGGGGGAGCCAACGTCCTGACTTTC
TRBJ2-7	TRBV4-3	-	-	CASSQYWVGPYEQYF	TGCGCCAGCAGCCAATACTGGGTGGGACCCTACGAGCAGTACTTC
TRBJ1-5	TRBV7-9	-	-	CASSLEGQPQHF	TGTGCCAGCAGCTTAGAGGGTCAGCCCCAGCATTTT
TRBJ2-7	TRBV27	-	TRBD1	CASRLTGTPIYEQYF	TGTGCCAGCAGGCTGACAGGGACCCCCATCTACGAGCAGTACTTC
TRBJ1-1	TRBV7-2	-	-	CASKRGTEAFF	TGTGCCAGCAAGCGGGGCACTGAAGCTTTCTTT
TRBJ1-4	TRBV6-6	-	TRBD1	CASGLGTELFF	TGTGCCAGCGGACTCGGGACAGAACTGTTTTTT
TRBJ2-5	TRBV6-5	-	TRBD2	CASSQLAGGRETQYF	TGTGCCAGCAGTCAACTAGCGGGGGGGCGGGAGACCCAGTACTTC
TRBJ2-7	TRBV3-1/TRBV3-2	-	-	CAPYYEQYF	TGTGCCCCGTACTACGAGCAGTACTTC
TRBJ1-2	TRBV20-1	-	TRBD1	CSASGDVTGGSGYTF	TGCAGTGCTAGTGGAGACGTGACAGGGGGCTCTGGCTACACCTTC
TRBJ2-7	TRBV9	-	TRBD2	CASSVAAGAYEQYF	TGTGCCAGCAGCGTAGCCGCGGGAGCCTACGAGCAGTACTTC
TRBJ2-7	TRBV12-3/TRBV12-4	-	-	CASSSFIVKQYF	TGTGCCAGCAGTTCTTTCATAGTTAAGCAGTACTTC
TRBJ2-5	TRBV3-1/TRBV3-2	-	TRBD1	CASSQIRDSGNQETQYF	TGTGCCAGCAGCCAGATCCGGGACAGTGGGAATCAAGAGACCCAGTACTTC
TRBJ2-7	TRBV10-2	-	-	CASSGRSSYEQYF	TGCGCCAGCAGTGGGCGGAGCTCCTACGAGCAGTACTTC
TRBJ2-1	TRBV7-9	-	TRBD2	CASSSLSGGTYNEQFF	TGTGCCAGCAGCTCCCTCTCGGGGGGGACTTACAATGAGCAGTTCTTC
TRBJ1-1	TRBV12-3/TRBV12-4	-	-	CASRQDSGTEAFF	TGTGCCAGCAGGCAGGACAGCGGCACTGAAGCTTTCTTT
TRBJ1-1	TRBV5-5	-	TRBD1	CASSSDTRTGQTEAFF	TGTGCCAGCAGCTCGGATACTCGGACAGGGCAGACTGAAGCTTTCTTT
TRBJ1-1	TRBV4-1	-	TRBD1	CASSQEGGQKEAFF	TGCGCCAGCAGCCAAGAGGGGGGACAGAAAGAAGCTTTCTTT
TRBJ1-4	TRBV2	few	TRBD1	CASIAAGGDEKLFF	TGTGCCAGCATTGCGGCAGGGGGAGATGAAAAACTGTTTTTT
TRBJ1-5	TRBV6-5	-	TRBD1	CASSRTGTQPQHF	TGTGCCAGCAGCCGGACAGGGACTCAGCCCCAGCATTTT
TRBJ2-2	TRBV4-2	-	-	CASSHGKEVGELFF	TGTGCCAGCAGCCACGGGAAGGAGGTCGGGGAGCTGTTTTTT
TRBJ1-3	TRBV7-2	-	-	CASSIDRAITGNTIYF	TGTGCCAGCAGCATAGACCGGGCGATTACTGGAAACACCATATATTTT
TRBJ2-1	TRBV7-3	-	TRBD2	CASSLLRGTLNEQFF	TGTGCCAGCAGCTTATTGCGGGGGACGCTCAATGAGCAGTTCTTC
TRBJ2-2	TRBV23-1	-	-	CASSQAWGLNTGELFF	TGCGCCAGCAGTCAAGCCTGGGGTTTGAACACCGGGGAGCTGTTTTTT
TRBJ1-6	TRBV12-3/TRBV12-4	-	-	CASRSEGSIHF	TGTGCCAGCAGGTCTGAGGGATCGATCCACTTT
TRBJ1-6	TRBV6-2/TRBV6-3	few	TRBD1	CASSSLDRGDSPLHF	TGTGCCAGCAGTTCCCTAGACAGGGGTGATTCACCCCTCCACTTT
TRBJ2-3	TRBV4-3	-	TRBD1	CASSQTGGWGTDTQYF	TGCGCCAGCAGCCAGACAGGGGGTTGGGGCACAGATACGCAGTATTTT
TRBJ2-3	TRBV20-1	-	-	CSASKRGDTQYF	TGCAGTGCTAGTAAAAGGGGAGATACGCAGTATTTT
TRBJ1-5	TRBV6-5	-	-	CASAGSLLQPQHF	TGTGCCAGCGCGGGCTCCCTGCTACAGCCCCAGCATTTT
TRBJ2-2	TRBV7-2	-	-	CASSLHGKSNTGELFF	TGTGCCAGCAGCTTACACGGGAAATCGAACACCGGGGAGCTGTTTTTT
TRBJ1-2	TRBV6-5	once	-	CASSSLPGSESYTF	TGTGCCAGCAGTTCCCTCCCAGGATCCGAGAGCTACACCTTC
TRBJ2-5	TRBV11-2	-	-	CASSLGRRGVGETQYF	TGTGCCAGCAGCTTAGGGAGACGGGGAGTCGGAGAGACCCAGTACTTC
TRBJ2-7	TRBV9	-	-	CASSPQGRVPSEQYF	TGTGCCAGCAGCCCACAGGGCAGGGTCCCGAGCGAGCAGTACTTC
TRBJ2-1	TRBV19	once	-	CASSIADGQFF	TGTGCCAGTAGTATTGCCGACGGGCAGTTCTTC